These T cell receptor beta chains were read from a single sample in a study of T cell responses to AZD1222 COVID-19 vaccine. Profiling relied on immunoSEQ multiplex PCR, and the TCRdb table lists in-frame clones only, not all of them. This table holds 150,000 to 200,000 clones, 85% to 90% found once. Here the sequenced sample was peripheral blood, taken on day 0 of AZD1222 vaccination. The source is an adult in good health. Each CDR3 is given with its conserved first and last residue. A D gene is named only where the DNA matches it firmly. The size field is filled for only some rows; it gives once, few, many or a size class.

.	TRBV6-2/TRBV6-3	.	TRBJ1-3	13	CASSYVSGNTIYF	TGTGCCAGCAGTTATGTCTCTGGAAACACCATATATTTT
.	TRBV7-7	.	TRBJ1-3	13	CASSRESGNTIYF	TGTGCCAGCAGTAGGGAGTCTGGAAACACCATATATTTT
.	TRBV4-2	.	TRBJ2-7	15	CASSPFEDTSYEQYF	TGTGCCAGCAGCCCATTTGAGGACACCTCCTACGAGCAGTACTTC
.	TRBV13	few	TRBJ2-5	16	CASSFSFKGNQETQYF	TGTGCCAGCAGCTTTTCTTTCAAGGGGAACCAAGAGACCCAGTACTTC
.	TRBV27	.	TRBJ2-5	16	CASSLSGGGPWETQYF	TGTGCCAGCAGTTTATCGGGGGGAGGCCCATGGGAGACCCAGTACTTC
.	TRBV7-9	.	TRBJ1-4	16	CASSSLGVPTNEKLFF	TGTGCCAGCAGCTCCCTAGGGGTCCCAACTAATGAAAAACTGTTTTTT
.	TRBV7-2	.	TRBJ2-1	15	CASSSSPGGYNEQFF	TGTGCCAGCAGCTCTAGCCCCGGGGGCTACAATGAGCAGTTCTTC
.	TRBV24-1	.	TRBJ2-1	11	CATSSYNEQFF	TGTGCCACCAGTAGTTACAATGAGCAGTTCTTC
.	TRBV11-2	.	TRBJ1-3	15	CASSQTRSSGNTIYF	TGTGCCAGCTCCCAGACACGGAGCTCTGGAAACACCATATATTTT
.	TRBV6-5	.	TRBJ2-7	13	CASSYSMGEEQYF	TGTGCCAGCAGTTACTCGATGGGCGAAGAGCAGTACTTC
TRBD2	TRBV7-2	.	TRBJ2-7	19	CASSLVGTSGGLSSYEQYF	TGTGCCAGCAGCTTAGTGGGGACTAGCGGGGGCCTTAGCTCCTACGAGCAGTACTTC
.	TRBV7-9	.	TRBJ2-5	13	CASSLSPDGTQYF	TGTGCCAGCAGCTTATCCCCCGATGGGACCCAGTACTTC
.	TRBV19	.	TRBJ2-1	15	CASSMGGLVPHEQFF	TGTGCCAGTAGTATGGGCGGGCTAGTACCCCATGAGCAGTTCTTC
.	TRBV9	.	TRBJ2-7	16	CASSADGGASGYEQYF	TGTGCCAGCAGCGCCGATGGGGGGGCGTCTGGCTACGAGCAGTACTTC
TRBD2	TRBV29-1	once	TRBJ2-7	12	CSAAGGRNEQYF	TGCAGCGCTGCCGGGGGGAGAAACGAGCAGTACTTC
.	TRBV4-1	once	TRBJ2-7	19	CASSQDGFRGALSSYEQYF	TGCGCCAGCAGCCAAGATGGCTTCCGGGGGGCGCTGAGCTCCTACGAGCAGTACTTC
.	TRBV27	.	TRBJ1-3	14	CASSYGGPGNTIYF	TGTGCCAGCAGTTATGGGGGGCCTGGAAACACCATATATTTT
TRBD1	TRBV5-1	.	TRBJ1-1	14	CASSGITGGTEAFF	TGCGCCAGCAGCGGGATAACAGGGGGCACTGAAGCTTTCTTT
.	TRBV16	.	TRBJ2-5	13	CASSQPGLETQYF	TGTGCCAGCAGCCAACCGGGGTTGGAGACCCAGTACTTC
TRBD1	TRBV19	.	TRBJ1-6	16	CASSIPGQGAGSPLHF	TGTGCCAGTAGTATCCCTGGACAGGGGGCAGGGTCACCCCTCCACTTT
TRBD1	TRBV7-2	.	TRBJ2-1	15	CASSPGTGGYNEQFF	TGTGCCAGCAGCCCCGGGACAGGGGGCTACAATGAGCAGTTCTTC
.	TRBV4-3	.	TRBJ1-1	15	CASSPGRHMNTEAFF	TGCGCCAGCAGCCCAGGGCGTCATATGAACACTGAAGCTTTCTTT
.	TRBV15	once	TRBJ1-1	16	CATSRDLTGQNTEAFF	TGTGCCACCAGCAGAGACCTGACAGGACAGAACACTGAAGCTTTCTTT
.	TRBV2	few	TRBJ1-6	13	CASRPDRDSPLHF	TGTGCCAGCAGGCCAGATCGGGACTCACCCCTCCACTTT
.	TRBV18	.	TRBJ2-2	14	CASSPPHRTGELFF	TGTGCCAGCTCACCACCGCACCGGACCGGGGAGCTGTTTTTT
TRBD1	TRBV30	.	TRBJ1-2	13	CAWSRQGNYGYTF	TGTGCCTGGAGCAGACAGGGAAACTATGGCTACACCTTC
.	TRBV18	.	TRBJ2-5	14	CASSPPRGSETQYF	TGTGCCAGCTCACCACCTCGGGGGTCAGAGACCCAGTACTTC
.	TRBV12-3/TRBV12-4	.	TRBJ1-2	13	CASSLLGSYGYTF	TGTGCCAGCAGTTTGCTGGGATCCTATGGCTACACCTTC
.	TRBV4-1	.	TRBJ1-5	14	CASSLGGANQPQHF	TGCGCCAGCAGCCTTGGGGGGGCAAATCAGCCCCAGCATTTT
.	TRBV19	.	TRBJ2-4	15	CASRDSRLAKNIQYF	TGTGCCAGTAGGGACTCCAGACTAGCCAAAAACATTCAGTACTTC
.	TRBV7-2	.	TRBJ1-2	14	CASRYLTSGYGYTF	TGTGCCAGCAGATATTTGACGTCGGGCTATGGCTACACCTTC
.	TRBV7-9	.	TRBJ2-1	14	CASSLEGIYNEQFF	TGTGCCAGCAGCTTAGAAGGGATCTACAATGAGCAGTTCTTC
.	TRBV10-3	.	TRBJ1-3	13	CAIYKGPGNTIYF	TGTGCCATCTACAAGGGGCCAGGAAACACCATATATTTT
.	TRBV18	.	TRBJ1-6	13	CASSPGGDSPLHF	TGTGCCAGCTCACCAGGGGGTGATTCACCCCTCCACTTT
TRBD2	TRBV10-3	.	TRBJ2-2	14	CAITGGAVTGELFF	TGTGCCATCACGGGGGGGGCCGTAACCGGGGAGCTGTTTTTT
TRBD1	TRBV13	once	TRBJ1-2	16	CASSLRGGPSTYGYTF	TGTGCCAGCAGCCTACGAGGGGGCCCCAGCACTTATGGCTACACCTTC
.	TRBV2	.	TRBJ1-4	14	CASSNVTRHEKLFF	TGTGCCAGCAGTAACGTGACAAGACATGAAAAACTGTTTTTT
.	TRBV27	once	TRBJ1-2	14	CASSPPGVRGGYTF	TGTGCCAGCAGTCCCCCAGGGGTAAGGGGCGGCTACACCTTC
TRBD1	TRBV19	.	TRBJ2-4	14	CASTSTGIVRSIDF	TGTGCCAGTACATCGACAGGGATCGTCCGTAGTATAGACTTC
TRBD1	TRBV6-1	.	TRBJ1-5	15	CASSDTGGSNQPQHF	TGTGCCAGCAGTGATACAGGGGGCTCTAATCAGCCCCAGCATTTT
.	TRBV9	.	TRBJ1-6	15	CASSVAGNNNSPLHF	TGTGCCAGCAGCGTAGCAGGAAACAATAATTCACCCCTCCACTTT
.	TRBV3-1/TRBV3-2	.	TRBJ2-7	13	CASSRDGPYEQYF	TGTGCCAGCAGCCGGGACGGCCCCTACGAGCAGTACTTC
.	TRBV5-5	.	TRBJ1-2	15	CASSLTGTTNYGYTF	TGTGCCAGCAGCTTGACAGGCACTACTAACTATGGCTACACCTTC
TRBD1	TRBV28	.	TRBJ1-6	14	CASCLGTGTSPLHF	TGTGCCAGCTGTTTAGGGACAGGGACTTCACCCCTCCACTTT
.	TRBV10-3	few	TRBJ1-3	14	CAISGVDSGNTIYF	TGTGCCATCAGTGGGGTAGACTCTGGAAACACCATATATTTT
.	TRBV2	.	TRBJ2-2	14	CASRGQTNTGELFF	TGTGCCAGCCGAGGACAGACCAACACCGGGGAGCTGTTTTTT
TRBD1	TRBV10-1	.	TRBJ1-1	13	CASMGQANTEAFF	TGCGCCAGCATGGGACAGGCGAACACTGAAGCTTTCTTT